The T cell receptor beta chain described here comes from a study of human T cells and chemical hapten exposure. Overall study: Weekly diphenylcyclopropenone doses were given to patients' scalps across the approximately 22-week study. After 6 days, upper back 0.01% DPC patch tests were scored. Overall study results and limits: Having alopecia, donors may respond immunologically unlike healthy people.

The time point here: pre-sensitization, week 0. Treatment noted: therapeutic diphenylcyclopropenone sensitization with weekly scalp DPC. This clonotype appeared a few times. Its cognate antigen is unknown. Germline V gene sequence: CDR1 DFQATT, CDR2 SNEGSKA (reference sequence). The CDR3 length is 18 residues. The trim removed 3 bases at V and 4 bases at J, leaving 14 bases unmatched. TCRdb processed the RACE reads anew with MiXCR; each CDR3 protein has one entry. Among some 400,000 distinct CDR3 sequences listed, approximately 5.1% were seen once. Sequenced material: whole blood, taken in connection with sensitization to the hapten diphenylcyclopropenone (DPC). This sequence originates from a woman in her 50s with alopecia areata. Some clones in this sample may be carry-over from other donors' samples. The chain employs TRBV20-1 and TRBJ2-1, with 11 bases aligning to TRBD2. CDR3 in DNA: TGCAGTGCTAGTCGGCTAGCGGGAGGATCGGGCCCTTACAATGAGCAGTTCTTC. It translates to CSASRLAGGSGPYNEQFF.